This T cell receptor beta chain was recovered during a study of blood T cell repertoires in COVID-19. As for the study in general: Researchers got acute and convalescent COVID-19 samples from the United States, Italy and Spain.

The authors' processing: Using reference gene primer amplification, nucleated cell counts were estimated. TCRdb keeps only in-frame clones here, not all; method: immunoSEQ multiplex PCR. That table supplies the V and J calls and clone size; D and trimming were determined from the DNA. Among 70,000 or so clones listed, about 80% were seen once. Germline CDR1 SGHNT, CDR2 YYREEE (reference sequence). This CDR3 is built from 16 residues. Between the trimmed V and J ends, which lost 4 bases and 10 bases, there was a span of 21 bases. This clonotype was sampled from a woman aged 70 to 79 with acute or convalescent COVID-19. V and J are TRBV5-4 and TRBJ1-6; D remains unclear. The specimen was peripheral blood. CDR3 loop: CASSPEGPSRGSPLHF. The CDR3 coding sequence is TGTGCCAGCAGCCCCGAGGGCCCAAGCCGTGGATCACCCCTCCACTTT. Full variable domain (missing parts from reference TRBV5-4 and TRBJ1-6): ETGVTQSPTHLIKTRGQQVTLRCSSQSGHNTVSWYQQALGQGPQFIFQYYREEENGRGNFPPRFSGLQFPNYSSELNVNALELDDSALYLCASSPEGPSRGSPLHFGNGTRLTVT.